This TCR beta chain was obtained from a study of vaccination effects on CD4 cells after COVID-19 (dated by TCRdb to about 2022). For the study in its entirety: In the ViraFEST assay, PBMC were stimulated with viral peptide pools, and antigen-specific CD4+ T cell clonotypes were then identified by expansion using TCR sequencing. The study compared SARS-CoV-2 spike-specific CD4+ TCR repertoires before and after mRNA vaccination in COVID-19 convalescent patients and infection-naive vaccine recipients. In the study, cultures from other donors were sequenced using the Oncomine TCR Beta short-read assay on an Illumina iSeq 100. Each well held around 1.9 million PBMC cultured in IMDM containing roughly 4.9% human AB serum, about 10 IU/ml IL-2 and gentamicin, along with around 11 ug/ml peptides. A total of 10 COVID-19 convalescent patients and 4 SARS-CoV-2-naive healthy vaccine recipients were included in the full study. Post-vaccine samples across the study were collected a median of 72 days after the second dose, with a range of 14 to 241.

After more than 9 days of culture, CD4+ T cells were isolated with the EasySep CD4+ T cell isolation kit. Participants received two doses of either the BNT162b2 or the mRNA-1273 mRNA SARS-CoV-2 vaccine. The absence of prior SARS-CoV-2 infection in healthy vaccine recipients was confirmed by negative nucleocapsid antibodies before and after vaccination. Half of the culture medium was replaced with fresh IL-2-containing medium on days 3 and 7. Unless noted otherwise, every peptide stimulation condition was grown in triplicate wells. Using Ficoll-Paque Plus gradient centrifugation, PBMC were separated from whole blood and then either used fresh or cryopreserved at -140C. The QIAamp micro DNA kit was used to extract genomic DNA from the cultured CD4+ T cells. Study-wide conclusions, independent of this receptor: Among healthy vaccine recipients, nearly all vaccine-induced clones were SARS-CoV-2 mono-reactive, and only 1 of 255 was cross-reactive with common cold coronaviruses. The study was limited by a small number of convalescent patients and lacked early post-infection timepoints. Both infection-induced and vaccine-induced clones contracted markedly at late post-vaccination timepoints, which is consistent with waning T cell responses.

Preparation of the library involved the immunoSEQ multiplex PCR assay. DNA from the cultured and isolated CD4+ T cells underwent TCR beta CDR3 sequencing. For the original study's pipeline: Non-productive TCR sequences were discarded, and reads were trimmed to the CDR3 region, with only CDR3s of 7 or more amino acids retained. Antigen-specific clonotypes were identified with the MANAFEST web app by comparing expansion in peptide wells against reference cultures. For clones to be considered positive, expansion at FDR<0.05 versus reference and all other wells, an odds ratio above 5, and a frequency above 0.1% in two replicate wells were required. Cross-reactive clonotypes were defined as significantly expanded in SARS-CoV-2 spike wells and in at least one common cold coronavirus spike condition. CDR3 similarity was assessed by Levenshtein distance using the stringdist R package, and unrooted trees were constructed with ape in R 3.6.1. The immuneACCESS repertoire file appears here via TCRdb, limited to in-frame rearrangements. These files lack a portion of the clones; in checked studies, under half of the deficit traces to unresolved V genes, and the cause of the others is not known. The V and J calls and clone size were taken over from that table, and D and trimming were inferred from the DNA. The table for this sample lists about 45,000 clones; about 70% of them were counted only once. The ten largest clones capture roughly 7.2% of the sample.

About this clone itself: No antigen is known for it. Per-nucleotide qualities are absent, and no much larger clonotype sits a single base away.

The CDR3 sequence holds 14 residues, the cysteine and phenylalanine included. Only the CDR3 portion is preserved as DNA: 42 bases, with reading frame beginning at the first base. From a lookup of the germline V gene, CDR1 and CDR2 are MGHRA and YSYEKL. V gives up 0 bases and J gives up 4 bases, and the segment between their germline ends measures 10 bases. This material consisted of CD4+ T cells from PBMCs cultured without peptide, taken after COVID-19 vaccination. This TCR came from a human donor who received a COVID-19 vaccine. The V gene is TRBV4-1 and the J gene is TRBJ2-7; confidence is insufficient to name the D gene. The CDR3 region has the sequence CASSQDQTGYEQYF. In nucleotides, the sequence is TGCGCCAGCAGCCAAGATCAGACCGGGTACGAGCAGTACTTC.